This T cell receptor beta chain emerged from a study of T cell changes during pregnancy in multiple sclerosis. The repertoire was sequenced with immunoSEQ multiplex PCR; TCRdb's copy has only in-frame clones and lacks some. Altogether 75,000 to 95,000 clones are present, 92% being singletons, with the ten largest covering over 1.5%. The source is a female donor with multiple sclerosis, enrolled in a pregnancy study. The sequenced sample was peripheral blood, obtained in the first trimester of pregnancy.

The CDR3 nucleotides read TGTGCCAGCAGTTACCCTACTAGCGGGACCGGGGAGCTGTTTTTT. Its translation: CASSYPTSGTGELFF. V and J are TRBV6-6 and TRBJ2-2, with 9 nucleotides matching TRBD2. The CDR3 runs to 15 residues. Germline V gives CDR1 MNHNY, CDR2 SVGAGI (reference sequence). V dropped 2 bases and J dropped 5; count of bases not matched to a gene: 3.